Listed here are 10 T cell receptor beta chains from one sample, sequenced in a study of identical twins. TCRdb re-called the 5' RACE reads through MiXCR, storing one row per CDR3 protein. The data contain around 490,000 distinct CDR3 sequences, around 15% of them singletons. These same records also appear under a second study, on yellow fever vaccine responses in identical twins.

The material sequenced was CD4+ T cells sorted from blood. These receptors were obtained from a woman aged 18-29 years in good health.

As DNA, the CDR3 is TGTGCCACCAGCAGAGATTCGAGAGAGACCCAGTACTTC. Encoded protein: CATSRDSRETQYF. This chain connects TRBV15 to TRBJ2-5; D call uncertain. Germline V gene lookup returns CDR1 LNHNV and CDR2 YYDKDF (reference sequence). The CDR3 sequence is 13 residues long. The V end was cut by 0 bases, the J end by 4 bases, with 6 bases between.

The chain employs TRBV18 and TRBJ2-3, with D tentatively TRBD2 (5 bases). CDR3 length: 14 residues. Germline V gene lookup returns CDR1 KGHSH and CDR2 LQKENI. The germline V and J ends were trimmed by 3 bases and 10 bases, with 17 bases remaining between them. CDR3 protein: CASSPDSLTRAQYF. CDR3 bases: TGTGCCAGCTCACCCGACTCTTTGACGCGGGCGCAGTATTTT.

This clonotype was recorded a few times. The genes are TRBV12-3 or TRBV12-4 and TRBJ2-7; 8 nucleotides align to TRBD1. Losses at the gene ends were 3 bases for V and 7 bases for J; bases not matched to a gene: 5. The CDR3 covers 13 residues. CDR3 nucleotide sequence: TGTGCCAGCAGTTTCTTGGACAGGGTTGAGCAGTACTTC. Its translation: CASSFLDRVEQYF.

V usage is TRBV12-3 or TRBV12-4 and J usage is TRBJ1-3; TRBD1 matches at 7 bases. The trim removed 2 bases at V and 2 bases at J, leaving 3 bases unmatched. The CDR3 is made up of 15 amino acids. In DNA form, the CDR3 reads TGTGCCAGCAGTTTAAAGGGGGCGGCTGGAAACACCATATATTTT. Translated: CASSLKGAAGNTIYF.

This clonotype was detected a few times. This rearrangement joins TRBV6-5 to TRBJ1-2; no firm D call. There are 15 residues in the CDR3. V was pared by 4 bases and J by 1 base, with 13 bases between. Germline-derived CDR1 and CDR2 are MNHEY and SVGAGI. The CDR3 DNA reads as TGTGCCAGCAGTTCCCGGGGAATCCTTAACTATGGCTACACCTTC. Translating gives CASSSRGILNYGYTF.

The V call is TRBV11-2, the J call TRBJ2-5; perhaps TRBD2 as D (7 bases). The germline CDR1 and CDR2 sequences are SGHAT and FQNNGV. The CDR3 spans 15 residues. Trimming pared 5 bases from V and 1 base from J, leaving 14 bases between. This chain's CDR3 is CASSAMGGAQETQYF. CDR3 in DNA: TGTGCCAGCAGCGCCATGGGGGGGGCCCAAGAGACCCAGTACTTC.

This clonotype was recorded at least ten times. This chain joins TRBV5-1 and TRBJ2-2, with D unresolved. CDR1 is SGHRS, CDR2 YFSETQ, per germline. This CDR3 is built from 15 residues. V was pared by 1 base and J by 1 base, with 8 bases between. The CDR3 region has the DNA TGCGCCAGCAGCTTGTCGGGTTTGAACACCGGGGAGCTGTTTTTT. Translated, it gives CASSLSGLNTGELFF.

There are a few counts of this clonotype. The CDR3 sequence: CAISAIGPGLAQETQYF. For the CDR3, the DNA is TGTGCCATCAGTGCAATCGGACCGGGACTAGCCCAAGAGACCCAGTACTTC. The V and J genes are TRBV10-3 and TRBJ2-5; 9 bases match TRBD2. The V gene's germline CDR1 is ENHRY and CDR2 SYGVKD. Trimming took 4 bases from V and 1 from J; bases not matched to a gene: 10. CDR3 size: 17 residues.

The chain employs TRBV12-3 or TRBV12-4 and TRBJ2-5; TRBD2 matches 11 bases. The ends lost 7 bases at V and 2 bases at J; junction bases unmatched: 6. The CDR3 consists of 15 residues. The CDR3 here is CASTLGLAVQETQYF. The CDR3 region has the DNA TGTGCCAGCACTTTGGGACTAGCGGTTCAAGAGACCCAGTACTTC.

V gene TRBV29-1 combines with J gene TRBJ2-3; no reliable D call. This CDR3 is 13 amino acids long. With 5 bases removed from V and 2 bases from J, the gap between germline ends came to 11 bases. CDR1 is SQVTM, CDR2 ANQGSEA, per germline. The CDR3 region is CSVSPALTDTQYF. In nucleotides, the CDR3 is TGCAGCGTTTCCCCCGCTCTCACAGATACGCAGTATTTT.